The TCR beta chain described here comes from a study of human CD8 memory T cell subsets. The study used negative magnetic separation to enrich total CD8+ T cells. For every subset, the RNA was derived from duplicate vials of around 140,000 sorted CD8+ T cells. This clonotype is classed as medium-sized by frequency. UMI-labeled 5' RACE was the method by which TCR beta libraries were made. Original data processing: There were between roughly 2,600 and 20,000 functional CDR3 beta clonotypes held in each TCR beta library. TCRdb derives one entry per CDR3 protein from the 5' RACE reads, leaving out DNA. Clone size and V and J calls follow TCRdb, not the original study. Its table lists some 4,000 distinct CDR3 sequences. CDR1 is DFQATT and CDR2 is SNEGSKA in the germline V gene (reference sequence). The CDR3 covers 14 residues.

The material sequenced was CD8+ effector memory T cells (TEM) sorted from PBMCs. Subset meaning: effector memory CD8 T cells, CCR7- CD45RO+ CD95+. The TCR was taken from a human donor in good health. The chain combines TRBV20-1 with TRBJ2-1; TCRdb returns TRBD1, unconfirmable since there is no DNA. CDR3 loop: CSAGADSSYNEQFF.